Sequencing of this T cell receptor beta chain was carried out in a study of CD8 T cells in Susac syndrome. Across the study: Blood was drawn from patients with Susac syndrome. At that point, they were therapy-naive, on corticosteroids, or on intravenous immunoglobulin alone.

V shed 1 base and J shed 4 bases, with 11 bases lying between them. Germline V gene lookup returns CDR1 SNHLY and CDR2 FYNNEI. This CDR3 spans 15 amino acids. It was negative isolation that provided the CD8+ and CD4+ T cells, whereas TEMRA cells were enriched by FACS. The RNA input was roughly 0.45 to 1 ug, and it was reverse transcribed with random hexamers. Multiplex PCR with immunoSEQ amplified the TCR beta CDR3 across 54 Vbeta and 13 Jbeta. Using its own MiXCR run on the immunoSEQ multiplex PCR reads, TCRdb lists one record per CDR3 protein. Of 150,000 to 200,000 distinct CDR3 sequences in the sample, roughly 94% are singletons; the top ten hold 0.12%.

The chain employs TRBV2 and TRBJ2-1; D not resolved. Sequenced: CD4+ T cells from PBMCs. This receptor was obtained from a human donor with Susac syndrome. The DNA of the CDR3 is TGTGCCAGCAGTGAAGAGAACGGTCTATACAATGAGCAGTTCTTC. Encoded protein: CASSEENGLYNEQFF.